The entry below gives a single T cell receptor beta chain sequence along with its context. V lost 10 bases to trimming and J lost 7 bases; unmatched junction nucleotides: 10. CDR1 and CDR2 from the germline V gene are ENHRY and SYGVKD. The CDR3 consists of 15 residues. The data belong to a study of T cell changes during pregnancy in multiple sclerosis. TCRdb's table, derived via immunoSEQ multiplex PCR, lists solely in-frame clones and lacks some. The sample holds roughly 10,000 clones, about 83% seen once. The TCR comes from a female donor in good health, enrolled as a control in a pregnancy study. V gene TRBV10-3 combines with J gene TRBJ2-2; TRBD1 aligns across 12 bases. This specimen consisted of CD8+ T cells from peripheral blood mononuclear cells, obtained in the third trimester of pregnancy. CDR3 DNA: TGTGCCACCAACTTCGGGACAGGGGGCCACGGGGAGCTGTTTTTT. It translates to CATNFGTGGHGELFF.